This TCR beta chain was identified during a study of CD8 T cells in Susac syndrome. RNA in amounts of roughly 0.5 to 1 ug was reverse transcribed with random hexamers. TCRdb recomputed calls from the immunoSEQ multiplex PCR reads with MiXCR, one row per CDR3 protein. The sample has more than 70,000 distinct CDR3 sequences, over 85% seen once. The sample comprised CD8+ T cells from PBMCs. The receptor comes from a human donor in good health.

CDR3 nucleotide sequence: TGTGCCAGCAGCTTGGGGGCAGTAATCATGAACACTGAAGCTTTCTTT. Translation: CASSLGAVIMNTEAFF. The chain couples TRBV5-4 to TRBJ1-1, with D unclear. Germline V gene data show CDR1 as SGHNT and CDR2 as YYREEE (reference sequence). This CDR3 is built from 16 residues. V shed 0 bases and J shed 0 bases, with 12 bases lying between them.